This T cell receptor beta chain originates from a study of post-analysis software for immune sequencing data. Study in general: The courses of disease that were included comprised relapsing-remitting, secondary progressive and progressive-relapsing multiple sclerosis.

This clonotype came up a few times. The antigen remains undetermined. The CDR3 length is 13 residues. The ends lost 2 bases at V and 5 bases at J; junction bases unmatched: 2. Germline V gene lookup returns CDR1 LGHDT and CDR2 YNNKEL (reference sequence). Unique molecular identifiers were carried by the TCR beta cDNA libraries. Input amounts of about 0.95 to 11 million T cells were used. These gave around 500,000 cDNA molecules, so each molecule approximated one T cell. TCRdb recomputed calls from the PCR reads with MiXCR, one row per CDR3 protein. This table holds some 690,000 distinct CDR3 sequences, approximately 59% found once. General study results and limits: Clustering by F measure revealed strong co-clustering among samples prepared together in one batch. A significant reduction in normalized Chao1 diversity was observed in multiple sclerosis patients versus controls. Included in a set of roughly five TRBV segments more frequent in patients than controls were TRBV5-6, TRBV5-1 and TRBV20-1.

The chain combines TRBV3-1 with TRBJ1-1, with TRBD1 identical over 7 bases. This receptor was obtained from a girl aged 2 to 10 with multiple sclerosis. Material: blood. Written as DNA, the CDR3 is TGTGCCAGCAGCCAACAGGGGGATACTGAAGCTTTCTTT. It is translated as CASSQQGDTEAFF.